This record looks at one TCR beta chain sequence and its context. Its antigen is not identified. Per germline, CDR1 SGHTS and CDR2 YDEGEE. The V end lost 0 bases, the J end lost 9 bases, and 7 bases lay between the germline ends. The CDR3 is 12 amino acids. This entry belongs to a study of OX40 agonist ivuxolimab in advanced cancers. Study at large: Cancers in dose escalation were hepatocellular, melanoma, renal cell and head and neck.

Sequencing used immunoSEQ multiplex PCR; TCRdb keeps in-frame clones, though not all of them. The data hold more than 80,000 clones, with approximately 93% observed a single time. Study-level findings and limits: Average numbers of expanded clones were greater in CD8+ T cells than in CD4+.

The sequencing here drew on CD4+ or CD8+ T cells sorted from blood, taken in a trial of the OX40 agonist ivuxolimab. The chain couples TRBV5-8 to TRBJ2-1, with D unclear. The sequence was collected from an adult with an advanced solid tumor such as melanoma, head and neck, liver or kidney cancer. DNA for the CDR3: TGTGCCAGCAGCTTGGGGTGGGGTGAGCAGTTCTTC. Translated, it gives CASSLGWGEQFF.